This T cell receptor (beta chain) was observed in a study of low-dose radiotherapy and immunotherapy resistance in tumors. About the research overall: Each fraction for Cohort 1 was 0.5 Gy, given every 2 weeks, and the total came to 6.5 Gy.

Germline CDR1 and CDR2: PRHDT and FYEKMQ (reference sequence). The CDR3 is 14 amino acids. The V and J ends lost 3 bases and 0 bases respectively, with 7 bases between them. First-strand cDNA relied on TRAV- and TRBV-specific primers spanning alpha and beta chains. TCRs were put through around 20 PCR cycles of amplification with Phusion. A constant-region primer and the V-primer adapter served as the primer pair. Isolated mRNA underwent amplification via in vitro transcription. TCRdb analysed the reads with MiXCR anew, one entry per CDR3 protein. The table has over 65,000 distinct CDR3 sequences, roughly 19% seen once. This clonotype was counted ten times or more. Documented time point: before trial treatment.

Source: PBMCs, taken before treatment. The TCR sequence derives from a male donor with prostate cancer. This rearrangement joins TRBV13 to TRBJ2-3; no definite D call. The CDR3 sequence: CASSLDQSTDTQYF. DNA of the CDR3: TGTGCCAGCAGCTTGGATCAAAGCACAGATACGCAGTATTTT. Together with reference TRBV13 and TRBJ2-3, the CDR3 gives the full variable domain: AAGVIQSPRHLIKEKRETATLKCYPIPRHDTVYWYQQGPGQDPQFLISFYEKMQSDKGSIPDRFSAQQFSDYHSELNMSSLELGDSALYFCASSLDQSTDTQYFGPGTRLTVL.